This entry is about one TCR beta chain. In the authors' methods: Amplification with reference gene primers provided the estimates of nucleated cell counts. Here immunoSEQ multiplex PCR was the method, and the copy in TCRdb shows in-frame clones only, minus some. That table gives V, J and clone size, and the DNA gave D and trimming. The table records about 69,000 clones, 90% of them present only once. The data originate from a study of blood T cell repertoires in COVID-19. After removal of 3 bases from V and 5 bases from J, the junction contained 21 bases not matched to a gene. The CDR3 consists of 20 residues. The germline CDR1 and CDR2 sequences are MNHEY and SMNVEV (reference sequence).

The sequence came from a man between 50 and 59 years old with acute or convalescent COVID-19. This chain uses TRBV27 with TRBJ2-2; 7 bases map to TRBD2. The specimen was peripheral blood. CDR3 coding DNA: TGTGCCAGCAGTTTCACCCTGGGTCGGGGAGCAGCGGGAAATACCGGGGAGCTGTTTTTT. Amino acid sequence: CASSFTLGRGAAGNTGELFF.